In its sample, the clone carrying this T cell receptor beta chain was seen a few times. Antigen specificity is unknown. Study results and caveats: In terms of TCR gene usage, tumor memory CD4+ T cells clustered together with blood and lymph node memory CD4+ cells, as well as with lymph node naive CD4+ cells. The larger-cohort validation was restricted to a single TCR beta V-J rearrangement rather than whole repertoires.

TCRdb re-analysed the 5' RACE reads in MiXCR, keeping a single row per CDR3 protein. The table lists roughly 64,000 distinct CDR3 sequences, 20% to 25% of them singletons, with about 3% in the top ten. The specimen sequenced was memory CD4+ T cells sorted from a lymph node. Subset here: memory CD4+ T cells, CD4+CD45RO+CD25-. The clonotype was recovered from a female donor with breast cancer.

CDR3 residues: CASSETGDSNEKLFF. CDR3 DNA: TGTGCCAGCAGTGAAACAGGGGACTCTAATGAAAAACTGTTTTTT. The chain combines TRBV6-1 with TRBJ1-4; 7 bases match TRBD1. Germline values: CDR1 MNHNS, CDR2 SASEGT. Losses at the gene ends were 2 bases for V and 3 bases for J; bases not matched to a gene: 3. The CDR3 covers 15 residues.